The clone carrying this TCR beta chain turned up a few times. The data derive from a study of response to subunit inactivated influenza vaccine. TCRdb independently ran MiXCR on the RT-PCR reads; one entry per CDR3 protein. The data contain about 830,000 distinct CDR3 sequences, around 18% of them singletons. Germline CDR1 reads SGHRS; CDR2 reads YFSETQ. The V and J ends lost 1 base and 6 bases respectively, with 17 bases between them. The CDR3 loop spans 16 amino acids. This chain uses TRBV5-1 with TRBJ2-1; no clear D gene. The sequenced sample was PBMCs from blood, obtained 5 to 6 days after vaccination. This sequence originates from a middle-aged man who received an inactivated influenza vaccine. The CDR3 DNA sequence: TGCGCCAGCAGCTTGAATCTGGCCCGAGCTCTCAATGAGCAGTTCTTC. This gives the protein CASSLNLARALNEQFF.